This passage covers 24 T cell receptor beta chains from one sample sequenced in a study of beta chain features in type 1 diabetes. The investigators reverse transcribed all of the isolated RNA, so they sequenced expressed TCRB transcripts. Sequencing used immunoSEQ multiplex PCR; TCRdb keeps in-frame clones, though not all of them. The sample yields approximately 380,000 clones, less than 15% seen once. Material: naive CD4+ T cells from blood. Receptor source: a woman aged 18-35 years in good health.

This clone was detected a few times. This rearrangement joins TRBV7-9 to TRBJ2-6, with no clear D. Germline CDR1 is SEHNR and CDR2 is FQNEAQ (reference sequence). The CDR3 extends over 15 amino acids. V was pared by 5 bases and J by 2 bases, with 10 bases between. This CDR3 reads CASSPLGAGANVLTF. CDR3 DNA: TGTGCCAGCAGCCCCCTTGGAGCTGGGGCCAACGTCCTGACTTTC.

This clone was counted a few times. Written as DNA, the CDR3 is TGTGCCAGCAGCGCCCCAATTCTAGCGGGAGGAATGGAGACCCAGTACTTC. Translation gives CASSAPILAGGMETQYF. This sequence joins TRBV9 and TRBJ2-5, with 11 positions matching TRBD2. This CDR3 region has 17 residues. The V gene's germline CDR1 is SGDLS and CDR2 YYNGEE. V lost 3 bases, J lost 5 bases, and 12 bases stayed unmatched.

The chain joins TRBV7-2 to TRBJ1-1; a weak D match, TRBD1 (5 bases). V gave up 5 bases and J gave up 2 bases, with 12 bases separating them. This CDR3 has 14 amino acids. Germline values: CDR1 SGHTA, CDR2 FQGNSA. The DNA of the CDR3 is TGTGCCAGCAGCCCACAGGCCGGAAACACTGAAGCTTTCTTT. Its translation is CASSPQAGNTEAFF.

The chain combines TRBV7-9 with TRBJ1-5; 8 nucleotides match TRBD1. CDR3 size: 13 residues. Germline trimming cut 0 bases from V and 9 bases from J; bases unmatched to any gene: 1. Looked up from germline, CDR1 is SEHNR and CDR2 is FQNEAQ (reference sequence). The CDR3 region has the DNA TGTGCCAGCAGCTTAGCCGGGACAGGGCCCCAGCATTTT. Its translation is CASSLAGTGPQHF. Full variable domain (remainder filled in from reference TRBV7-9 and TRBJ1-5): DTGVSQNPRHKITKRGQNVTFRCDPISEHNRLYWYRQTLGQGPEFLTYFQNEAQLEKSRLLSDRFSAERPKGSFSTLEIQRTEQGDSAMYLCASSLAGTGPQHFGDGTRLSIL.

The rearrangement joins TRBV30 to TRBJ2-1; 8 bases are shared with TRBD2. V trimming: 2 bases; J trimming: 5 bases; junction bases outside the gene matches: 8. CDR3 size: 15 residues. Germline V gives CDR1 GTSNPN, CDR2 SVGIG (reference sequence). CDR3 nucleotide sequence: TGTGCCTGGAGTCGAGGACTAGCAGTTGACAATGAGCAGTTCTTC. This gives the protein CAWSRGLAVDNEQFF.

The V gene is TRBV25-1, the J gene TRBJ2-1; TRBD2 might be the D (6 bases). Trimming stripped 2 bases from V and 13 bases from J, with 18 bases between. This CDR3 is built from 14 residues. Germline values: CDR1 MGHDK, CDR2 SYGVNS. The DNA of the CDR3 is TGTGCCAGCAGTGAACCTTCTTGGGGGAGGCCCCAGTTCTTC. Its translation: CASSEPSWGRPQFF.

This clone was detected a few times. This sequence joins TRBV28 and TRBJ2-7; weak D call: TRBD2 (5 bases). V shed 1 base and J shed 1 base, with 8 bases lying between them. The germline gives CDR1 MDHEN, CDR2 SYDVKM. This CDR3 spans 14 amino acids. The CDR3 region has the DNA TGTGCCAGCAGTTTATCCGGGATATCCTACGAGCAGTACTTC. It translates to CASSLSGISYEQYF.

The chain combines TRBV4-2 with TRBJ2-3, with TRBD2 matching over 10 bases. The length of the CDR3 is 17 residues. J lost 4 bases, V lost 1 base, and 8 bases had no gene match. Germline V gene sequence: CDR1 LGHNA, CDR2 YNFKEQ. DNA for the CDR3: TGTGCCAGCAGCCAAGCGGTTCTAGCGGGAGCCGCAGATACGCAGTATTTT. This gives the protein CASSQAVLAGAADTQYF.

This clone was detected only a few times. The same CDR3 can be traced to other DNA sequences in this sample. The gene calls are TRBV29-1 and TRBJ2-5, with D possibly being TRBD1 (6 bases). Trimming pared 5 bases from V and 4 bases from J, leaving 8 bases between. The V gene's germline CDR1 is SQVTM and CDR2 ANQGSEA. This CDR3 is 11 amino acids long. CDR3 sequence reads: CSVLQGETQYF. CDR3 coding DNA: TGCAGCGTTCTACAGGGAGAGACCCAGTACTTC.

The V call is TRBV28, the J call TRBJ2-1, with 7 bases fitting TRBD1. Germline loops: CDR1 MDHEN, CDR2 SYDVKM. Trimming at V came to 5 bases and at J to 4 bases, leaving 11 bases not matched to a gene. The CDR3 length is 16 residues. The CDR3 region has the DNA TGTGCCAGCAGTCCAACCGGGACAGCCCTTTACAATGAGCAGTTCTTC. Its protein is CASSPTGTALYNEQFF.

Concerning this clone: Additional DNA sequences in this sample encode the identical CDR3. The chain links TRBV6-5 to TRBJ1-5; D gene ambiguous. V was trimmed by 8 bases and J by 7 bases, leaving 9 bases between them. Germline V lookup: CDR1 MNHEY, CDR2 SVGAGI. CDR3 length equals 11 residues. The CDR3 DNA reads as TGTGCCAGCGGGAGGAACCAGCCCCAGCATTTT. It encodes CASGRNQPQHF.

The V call is TRBV18, the J call TRBJ1-5, with 10 bases matching TRBD1. In germline, CDR1 is KGHSH, CDR2 LQKENI. Trimming at V came to 5 bases and at J to 7 bases, leaving 5 bases not matched to a gene. The CDR3 covers 14 residues. The CDR3 reads CASSEDRGSQPQHF. The CDR3 DNA follows: TGTGCCAGCTCAGAGGACAGGGGGTCCCAGCCCCAGCATTTT.

This clone was observed a handful of times. The rearrangement links TRBV5-4 to TRBJ2-5; a weak D match, TRBD1 (5 bases). The germline gives CDR1 SGHNT, CDR2 YYREEE (reference sequence). Trimming shortened V by 1 base and J by 5 bases, and 12 bases separated the two germline ends. This CDR3 comprises 14 residues. The CDR3 coding sequence is TGTGCCAGCAGCTTGAGTCAGGGCGGTGAGACCCAGTACTTC. It encodes CASSLSQGGETQYF.

This clone was observed a few times. The rearrangement uses TRBV15 and TRBJ2-7; TRBD1 matches at 9 bases. CDR3 length: 14 amino acids. Per the germline V gene, CDR1 is LNHNV and CDR2 is YYDKDF (reference sequence). The trim removed 6 bases at V and 1 base at J, leaving 4 bases unmatched. DNA for the CDR3: TGTGCCACCAGACAGGGGGCACTTTCCTACGAGCAGTACTTC. Its translation: CATRQGALSYEQYF. The variable domain in full, with the rest retrieved from reference TRBV15 and TRBJ2-7, is DAMVIQNPRYQVTQFGKPVTLSCSQTLNHNVMYWYQQKSSQAPKLLFHYYDKDFNNEADTPDNFQSRRPNTSFCFLDIRSPGLGDTAMYLCATRQGALSYEQYFGPGTRLTVT.

The chain joins TRBV7-9 to TRBJ1-2; maybe TRBD1 (6 bases). CDR3 size: 15 residues. Trimming shortened V by 4 bases and J by 2 bases, and 14 bases separated the two germline ends. CDR1 SEHNR and CDR2 FQNEAQ come from the germline V gene (reference sequence). The CDR3 DNA reads as TGTGCCAGCAGCTCCTCCCCGACAGGAAACTATGGCTACACCTTC. It translates to CASSSSPTGNYGYTF.

This clone was detected a few times. As DNA, the CDR3 is TGTGCCACCAGCAGCGCGACTCAGGGGATCTATGGCTACACCTTC. Amino acid sequence: CATSSATQGIYGYTF. The rearrangement joins TRBV15 to TRBJ1-2; D is possibly TRBD1 (6 bases). V dropped 3 bases and J dropped 4 bases, with 15 bases sitting between them. The V gene's germline CDR1 is LNHNV and CDR2 YYDKDF (reference sequence). The CDR3 runs to 15 residues.

This sequence joins TRBV4-2 and TRBJ2-1; 9 nucleotides match TRBD2. The germline V gene encodes CDR1 LGHNA and CDR2 YNFKEQ. The CDR3 runs 16 residues. The V and J ends lost 1 base and 2 bases, in that order; junction bases with no gene match: 3. Here the CDR3 DNA reads TGTGCCAGCAGCCAAGCAGAGCGGGAGGCCTACAATGAGCAGTTCTTC. Protein: CASSQAEREAYNEQFF.

Notes on this clone: Other DNA sequences from this sample encode an identical CDR3 as well. This chain joins TRBV5-4 and TRBJ2-7, with 10 bases that match TRBD1. V trimming: 1 base; J trimming: 4 bases; junction bases outside the gene matches: 2. CDR1 is SGHNT, CDR2 YYREEE, per germline (reference sequence). The CDR3 is 14 amino acids. The CDR3 DNA sequence: TGTGCCAGCAGCTTGAGACAGGGGGCTTACGAGCAGTACTTC. This sequence encodes CASSLRQGAYEQYF.

This chain links TRBV5-1 with TRBJ2-7; TRBD2 agrees at 10 bases. Germline V CDR1 and CDR2: SGHRS, YFSETQ. CDR3 length: 15 amino acids. V dropped 0 bases and J dropped 6; count of bases not matched to a gene: 6. The CDR3 sequence is CASSLALAGQGEQYF. The CDR3 coding sequence is TGCGCCAGCAGCTTGGCACTAGCGGGGCAGGGCGAGCAGTACTTC.

This clone was counted between two and nine times. This chain connects TRBV6-6 to TRBJ1-1; weak D call: TRBD1 (6 bases). CDR1 MNHNY and CDR2 SVGAGI come from the germline V gene (reference sequence). This CDR3 has 15 amino acids. V shed 2 bases and J shed 2 bases, with 12 bases lying between them. CDR3 nucleotide sequence: TGTGCCAGCAGTTACACGTTACAGGGTAACACTGAAGCTTTCTTT. Translating it yields CASSYTLQGNTEAFF.

Note on this clone: Other DNA sequences in the sample encode the same CDR3. The rearrangement joins TRBV19 to TRBJ1-2; D is ambiguous. Germline V lookup: CDR1 LNHDA, CDR2 SQIVND (reference sequence). V was trimmed by 5 bases and J by 2 bases, leaving 3 bases between them. The CDR3 totals 11 residues. Here the CDR3 DNA reads TGTGCCAGTAGTTTAAACTATGGCTACACCTTC. Encoded protein: CASSLNYGYTF.

The sample holds a few counts of this clone. The chain is built from TRBV30 and TRBJ1-3, with D perhaps matching TRBD1 (5 bases). CDR1 is GTSNPN and CDR2 is SVGIG in the germline V gene (reference sequence). The CDR3 contains 14 residues. Deletions cut 4 bases from V and 2 bases from J, with 12 bases between. In DNA form, the CDR3 reads TGTGCCTGGAAAGGGGTCCTTACTGGAAACACCATATATTTT. Translated: CAWKGVLTGNTIYF.

This chain connects TRBV13 to TRBJ1-1; D remains unclear. Trimming cost V 5 bases and J 11 bases, with 15 bases left between them. CDR3 length equals 12 residues. CDR1 is PRHDT and CDR2 is FYEKMQ in the germline V gene (reference sequence). The CDR3 is CASSAPGSGAFF. The DNA for the CDR3 is TGTGCCAGCAGCGCCCCCGGGTCGGGGGCTTTCTTT.

This clone was counted between two and nine times. V and J are TRBV5-1 and TRBJ2-7, with unresolved D. The CDR3 loop spans 13 amino acids. V lost 2 bases to trimming and J lost 5 bases, with 11 bases between them. The germline gives CDR1 SGHRS, CDR2 YFSETQ. DNA of the CDR3: TGCGCCAGCAGCTTATCGTCTCGGGACGAGCAGTACTTC. Translation gives CASSLSSRDEQYF.